Listed here are 26 T cell receptor beta chains from one sample, sequenced in a study of T cell responses to AZD1222 COVID-19 vaccine. Produced via immunoSEQ multiplex PCR; TCRdb's table is partial and in-frame only. Among some 170,000 clones listed, 90% to 95% were seen once. Here the sequenced sample was peripheral blood, taken 28 days after the second AZD1222 dose. These receptors were taken from an adult who received the AZD1222 COVID-19 vaccine.

Points on this clone: The junction shows a germline mismatch at one end, possibly a read error. V gene TRBV11-2 combines with J gene TRBJ1-1; tentatively, D is TRBD1 (5 bases). The CDR3 runs 16 residues. Germline-derived CDR1 and CDR2 are SGHAT and FQNNGV. The CDR3 loop reads CAGSFITEVGDTEAFF. The DNA of the CDR3 is TGTGCCGGCAGCTTCATAACCGAGGTGGGGGACACTGAAGCTTTCTTT.

The chain is built from TRBV5-6 and TRBJ1-2; 8 nucleotides line up with TRBD1. Losses at the gene ends were 0 bases for V and 7 bases for J; bases not matched to a gene: 5. The CDR3 sequence is 14 residues long. Germline V gene sequence: CDR1 SGHDT, CDR2 YYEEEE. CDR3 protein: CASSLGQGSGGYTF. CDR3 nucleotides: TGTGCCAGCAGCTTGGGACAGGGGTCTGGTGGCTACACCTTC.

The chain couples TRBV19 to TRBJ1-4, with TRBD1 matching 7 bases. Losses at the gene ends were 5 bases for V and 6 bases for J; bases not matched to a gene: 6. The CDR3 length is 14 residues. Germline V gene lookup returns CDR1 LNHDA and CDR2 SQIVND (reference sequence). The CDR3, as DNA: TGTGCCAGTAGTTTGGACAGGCTATATGAAAAACTGTTTTTT. This encodes CASSLDRLYEKLFF.

The chain combines TRBV6-6 with TRBJ2-2; 12 nucleotides agree with TRBD1. Looked up from germline, CDR1 is MNHNY and CDR2 is SVGAGI (reference sequence). V was clipped by 5 bases and J by 7 bases; unmatched bases: 14. The CDR3 sequence is 18 residues long. CDR3 in amino acids: CASSPVPGQGARGGELFF. The DNA of the CDR3 is TGTGCCAGCAGTCCCGTACCGGGACAGGGGGCTCGCGGCGGGGAGCTGTTTTTT.

The rearrangement uses TRBV5-1 and TRBJ1-2; perhaps TRBD1 as D (5 bases). Trimming removed 6 bases at V and 1 base at J, with 16 bases between. CDR1 SGHRS and CDR2 YFSETQ come from the germline V gene. This CDR3 contains 15 residues. The CDR3 DNA reads as TGCGCCAGCAACTTTCTACCGGGGGTTAACTATGGCTACACCTTC. Protein product: CASNFLPGVNYGYTF.

The chain recombines TRBV15 with TRBJ2-7; a weak D match, TRBD2 (5 bases). Germline values: CDR1 LNHNV, CDR2 YYDKDF (reference sequence). Trimming removed 0 bases at V and 2 bases at J, with 14 bases between. CDR3 length: 16 amino acids. CDR3 loop: CATSRDKGAVTYEQYF. CDR3 nucleotides: TGTGCCACCAGCAGAGATAAGGGAGCTGTAACCTACGAGCAGTACTTC.

CDR3 nucleotides: TGTGCCAGCTCACCCCTAAACTCTGGAAACACCATATATTTT. Encoded protein: CASSPLNSGNTIYF. The rearrangement uses TRBV18 and TRBJ1-3, with D hard to call. CDR1 is KGHSH and CDR2 is LQKENI in the germline V gene. This CDR3 is 14 amino acids long. With 3 bases removed from V and 0 bases from J, the gap between germline ends came to 6 bases.

The V gene is TRBV19, the J gene TRBJ1-1; TRBD1 matches 7 bases. This CDR3 is 13 amino acids long. Germline CDR1 and CDR2: LNHDA and SQIVND (reference sequence). V was pared by 4 bases and J by 3 bases, with 2 bases of the junction left unmatched. The CDR3 DNA sequence: TGTGCCAGTAGTAACAGGGGCTACACTGAAGCTTTCTTT. It translates to CASSNRGYTEAFF.

The CDR3 sequence is CSAYMNTEAFF. The DNA for the CDR3 is TGCAGTGCCTACATGAACACTGAAGCTTTCTTT. J is TRBJ1-1 and V is TRBV20-1; D is unresolved. This CDR3 comprises 11 residues. Per the germline V gene, CDR1 is DFQATT and CDR2 is SNEGSKA (reference sequence). The V gene lost 6 bases and the J gene lost 0 bases, with 5 bases spanning the gap.

V and J are TRBV11-2 and TRBJ1-4, with a weak D call TRBD1 (5 bases). There are 18 residues in the CDR3. Per germline, CDR1 SGHAT and CDR2 FQNNGV. The V gene lost 6 bases and the J gene lost 0 bases, with 20 bases spanning the gap. The CDR3 coding sequence is TGTGCCAGCAGTCTCCCTCTCGACAGCACTGCAACTAATGAAAAACTGTTTTTT. Translated, it gives CASSLPLDSTATNEKLFF.

The V call is TRBV9, the J call TRBJ2-7; tentatively, D is TRBD1 (6 bases). The germline V gene encodes CDR1 SGDLS and CDR2 YYNGEE. The V end lost 0 bases, the J end lost 3 bases, and 13 bases lay between the germline ends. The CDR3 runs to 15 residues. CDR3 protein: CASSVAGHQNYEQYF. The CDR3 DNA reads TGTGCCAGCAGCGTAGCGGGACACCAAAACTACGAGCAGTACTTC.

The V call is TRBV6-5, the J call TRBJ1-1; TRBD1 aligns across 8 bases. The CDR3 length is 13 residues. The germline gives CDR1 MNHEY, CDR2 SVGAGI. V shed 6 bases and J 1 base; nucleotides not matched to a gene: 1. CDR3 DNA: TGTGCCAGCAGACAGGGGGGGAACACTGAAGCTTTCTTT. This encodes CASRQGGNTEAFF.

J is TRBJ1-1 and V is TRBV12-3 or TRBV12-4; D remains unclear. Trimming took 3 bases from V and 10 from J, leaving 15 bases between them. The CDR3 covers 13 residues. The CDR3 DNA sequence: TGTGCCAGCAGTTTTAACCCGGAGATCGGAGCTTTCTTT. It codes for CASSFNPEIGAFF.

This chain connects TRBV19 to TRBJ1-6; tentative D call: TRBD1 (6 bases). The CDR3 is 15 amino acids. The V end lost 6 bases, the J end lost 8 bases, and 17 bases lay between the germline ends. Germline CDR1 is LNHDA and CDR2 is SQIVND (reference sequence). CDR3 in amino acids: CASSLQGMLDSPLHF. The CDR3 DNA reads TGTGCCAGTAGCCTACAGGGTATGTTGGATTCACCCCTCCACTTT.

The chain is built from TRBV6-1 and TRBJ2-7; D unclear. The length of the CDR3 is 10 residues. Trimming stripped 6 bases from V and 9 bases from J, with 9 bases between. Germline V CDR1 and CDR2: MNHNS, SASEGT. CDR3 region: CASRAALQYF. The CDR3 DNA follows: TGTGCCAGCAGGGCGGCCCTGCAGTACTTC.

The chain has TRBV18 and TRBJ1-3; TRBD1 might be the D (6 bases). V was trimmed by 4 bases and J by 2 bases, leaving 12 bases between them. The CDR3 has 15 amino acids. The germline gives CDR1 KGHSH, CDR2 LQKENI. This chain's CDR3 is CASSREAGAGNTIYF. CDR3 DNA sequence: TGTGCCAGCTCACGAGAGGCAGGGGCTGGAAACACCATATATTTT. The full variable domain, in which reference TRBV18 and TRBJ1-3 provide the parts outside the CDR3, is NAGVMQNPRHLVRRRGQEARLRCSPMKGHSHVYWYRQLPEEGLKFMVYLQKENIIDESGMPKERFSAEFPKEGPSILRIQQVVRGDSAAYFCASSREAGAGNTIYFGEGSWLTVV.

The rearrangement links TRBV23-1 to TRBJ2-5; D is perhaps TRBD1 or TRBD2 (5 bases each). TRBV23-1 is annotated as an ORF whose role is uncertain. The germline V and J ends were trimmed by 1 base and 3 bases, with 12 bases remaining between them. CDR3 size: 15 residues. In DNA form, the CDR3 reads TGCGCCAGCAGTCAATTGGGACGGGTGGAAGAGACCCAGTACTTC. Protein sequence: CASSQLGRVEETQYF.

This sequence joins TRBV12-5 and TRBJ2-1; TRBD1 matches at 11 bases. The junction had 7 bases not matched to a gene; V was cut back by 4 bases and J by 2 bases. Germline V gene lookup returns CDR1 LGHNT and CDR2 FRNRAP. This CDR3 has 17 amino acids. The CDR3 region is CASGSSGQGAPYNEQFF. Written as DNA, the CDR3 is TGTGCTAGTGGTTCCTCCGGACAGGGGGCTCCCTACAATGAGCAGTTCTTC.

The chain joins TRBV10-3 to TRBJ2-7; TRBD2 might be the D (5 bases). Per the germline V gene, CDR1 is ENHRY and CDR2 is SYGVKD. This CDR3 comprises 12 residues. Trimming stripped 4 bases from V and 6 bases from J, with 10 bases between. The CDR3 DNA follows: TGTGCCATCAGTGGGGTGGGGAGCGAGCAGTACTTC. This sequence encodes CAISGVGSEQYF.

The gene calls are TRBV3-1 (or the pseudogene TRBV3-2) and TRBJ1-1; tentative D call: TRBD1 (5 bases). Germline values: CDR1 LGHDT, CDR2 YNNKEL (reference sequence). The V and J ends lost 7 bases and 1 base respectively, with 10 bases between them. The CDR3 sequence is 13 residues long. The CDR3 is CASNNRRNTEAFF. The DNA of the CDR3 is TGTGCCAGCAACAACAGGAGGAACACTGAAGCTTTCTTT.

This chain uses TRBV12-3 or TRBV12-4 with TRBJ1-1; possibly TRBD1 for D (6 bases). The CDR3 is 12 residues long. V was shortened by 6 bases and J by 5 bases, with 10 bases between the two germline ends. The CDR3 coding sequence is TGTGCCAGCAGAAGGACAGTGACTGAAGCTTTCTTT. The encoded protein is CASRRTVTEAFF.

The V gene is TRBV27, the J gene TRBJ1-1; D remains ambiguous. Looked up from germline, CDR1 is MNHEY and CDR2 is SMNVEV (reference sequence). Trimming removed 2 bases at V and 1 base at J, with 5 bases between. CDR3 length: 13 amino acids. The CDR3 here is CASSLLQNTEAFF. As DNA, the CDR3 is TGTGCCAGCAGTTTACTTCAGAACACTGAAGCTTTCTTT.

A note on this clone: Additional DNA sequences in this sample encode the identical CDR3. The chain joins TRBV7-8 to TRBJ1-1; D is undetermined. V lost 1 base and J 1 base, leaving 7 bases between the germline ends. Germline V gives CDR1 SGHVS, CDR2 FQNEAQ. This CDR3 contains 14 residues. The DNA of the CDR3 is TGTGCCAGCAGCTTAGTTGGTGGGAACACTGAAGCTTTCTTT. This encodes CASSLVGGNTEAFF.

The rearrangement uses TRBV29-1 and TRBJ2-6; 8 bases are a match to TRBD1. Germline CDR1 SQVTM, CDR2 ANQGSEA. V dropped 6 bases and J dropped 0; count of bases not matched to a gene: 4. This CDR3 is built from 15 residues. CDR3 sequence (DNA): TGCAGCGTGGAAACAGGGGGCTCTGGGGCCAACGTCCTGACTTTC. It is translated as CSVETGGSGANVLTF.

This clone was counted a few times. The chain recombines TRBV4-2 with TRBJ1-5, with D possibly TRBD1 on 6 matching bases. Trimming cost V 0 bases and J 0 bases, with 12 bases left between them. Germline assignment: CDR1 LGHNA and CDR2 YNFKEQ. There are 17 residues in the CDR3. CDR3 loop: CASSQEDSFYSNQPQHF. The CDR3 nucleotides are TGTGCCAGCAGCCAAGAGGACAGCTTTTATAGCAATCAGCCCCAGCATTTT.

CDR3 sequence (DNA): TGTGCCAGCAGCTTAGTTGGGTGGGGGGGCACTGAAGCTTTCTTT. This encodes CASSLVGWGGTEAFF. The V gene is TRBV7-2, the J gene TRBJ1-1; D is possibly TRBD1 (5 bases). CDR3 length: 15 residues. The V gene lost 1 base and the J gene lost 4 bases, with 13 bases spanning the gap. Germline CDR1 and CDR2: SGHTA and FQGNSA. Filled out from reference TRBV7-2 and TRBJ1-1, the complete variable domain reads GAGVSQSPSNKVTEKGKDVELRCDPISGHTALYWYRQSLGQGLEFLIYFQGNSAPDKSGLPSDRFSAERTGGSVSTLTIQRTQQEDSAVYLCASSLVGWGGTEAFFGQGTRLTVV.